What follows describes a single TCR beta chain. CDR1 MDHEN and CDR2 SYDVKM come from the germline V gene. CDR3 length: 15 amino acids. V gave up 8 bases and J gave up 0 bases, with 13 bases separating them. This specimen belongs to a study of cytomegalovirus exposure and HLA in healthy donors. A multiplex PCR was run with 60 Vbeta primers and 13 Jbeta primers. Only in-frame clones appear in the TCRdb table, and some are missing; sequencing was by immunoSEQ multiplex PCR. Seen here are 150,000 to 200,000 clones, about 75% observed once, and the top ten hold about 11%. Sequences were obtained from PBMCs. The chain combines TRBV28 with TRBJ2-2; D gene uncertain. The sequence came from a man between 18 and 35 years old in good health and CMV-seropositive. CDR3 amino acids: CASQKYDSNTGELFF. DNA of the CDR3: TGTGCCAGCCAGAAATACGATTCGAACACCGGGGAGCTGTTTTTT.